Listed here are 30 T cell receptor beta chains from one sample, sequenced in a study of T cells after posttransplantation cyclophosphamide. This table comes from immunoSEQ multiplex PCR, and its TCRdb copy is limited to in-frame clones, with some not included. Singletons are absent from the sample, which has fewer than 40,000 clones. Sequenced: PBMCs. The source is a woman under 40 in good health and a related stem cell transplant donor.

This clone was counted many times. This chain uses TRBV7-2 with TRBJ1-1; TRBD1 matches at 7 bases. The J segment lost 4 bases and the V segment lost 5 bases, leaving 10 bases of the junction unmatched. In germline, CDR1 is SGHTA, CDR2 FQGNSA. The CDR3 has 15 residues. This chain's CDR3 is CASSLFRGTSTEAFF. In DNA, the CDR3 is TGTGCCAGCAGCCTATTCAGGGGGACGTCCACTGAAGCTTTCTTT.

This clone was seen ten or more times. This chain uses TRBV5-1 with TRBJ2-3; D ambiguous. Trimming removed 4 bases from V and 0 bases from J, with 9 bases in between. The CDR3 is 14 residues long. Germline CDR1 and CDR2: SGHRS and YFSETQ. In nucleotides, the CDR3 is TGCGCCAGCAGCCCGGTCCGAAGCACAGATACGCAGTATTTT. It yields the protein CASSPVRSTDTQYF.

This clone was found a few times. CDR3: CASLRGTSTDTQYF. The DNA of the CDR3 is TGTGCCAGCTTGCGGGGGACGAGCACAGATACGCAGTATTTT. The chain recombines TRBV2 with TRBJ2-3, with TRBD2 matching over 7 bases. Germline CDR1 is SNHLY and CDR2 is FYNNEI. Trimming removed 8 bases from V and 0 bases from J; junction bases left unmatched: 5. The CDR3 totals 14 residues.

J is TRBJ2-5 and V is TRBV7-2; D is ambiguous. The CDR3 loop spans 15 amino acids. Germline V CDR1 and CDR2: SGHTA, FQGNSA. Trimming removed 1 base at V and 0 bases at J, with 9 bases between. The CDR3 loop is CASSLDLGYQETQYF. The CDR3 bases are TGTGCCAGCAGCTTAGATTTAGGGTACCAAGAGACCCAGTACTTC.

This clone was recorded many times. The chain couples TRBV7-7 to TRBJ1-5, with 8 bases lining up with TRBD1. Trimming took 5 bases from V and 5 from J; bases not matched to a gene: 2. CDR1 and CDR2 from the germline V gene are SSHAT and FNYEAQ (reference sequence). The CDR3 covers 13 residues. CDR3 DNA sequence: TGTGCCAGCAGCCTGGACAGGGATCAGCCCCAGCATTTT. This translates into CASSLDRDQPQHF. Based on the CDR3 plus reference TRBV7-7 and TRBJ1-5, the full variable domain is GAGVSQSPRYKVTKRGQDVTLRCDPISSHATLYWYQQALGQGPEFLTYFNYEAQPDKSGLPSDRFSAERPEGSISTLTIQRTEQRDSAMYRCASSLDRDQPQHFGDGTRLSIL.

This clone was seen at least ten times. The chain carries TRBV14 and TRBJ2-7; no firm D call. With 4 bases removed from V and 5 bases from J, the gap between germline ends came to 15 bases. Per the germline V gene, CDR1 is SGHDN and CDR2 is FVKESK. The CDR3 contains 14 residues. As DNA, the CDR3 is TGTGCCAGCAGCCGGCAGGAACGATCAGACGAGCAGTACTTC. Amino acids: CASSRQERSDEQYF.

Many counts were recorded for this clone. The gene calls are TRBV5-6 and TRBJ1-2, with 9 bases fitting TRBD1. V lost 4 bases to trimming and J lost 8 bases; unmatched junction nucleotides: 12. Germline CDR1 and CDR2: SGHDT and YYEEEE. The CDR3 totals 15 residues. The CDR3 is CASSPTSRDREGYTF. In nucleotides, the CDR3 is TGTGCCAGCAGCCCTACAAGCCGGGACAGGGAAGGCTACACCTTC.

This chain links TRBV25-1 with TRBJ1-1, with no clear D. CDR1 is MGHDK and CDR2 is SYGVNS in the germline V gene. CDR3 size: 14 residues. V lost 3 bases and J 6 bases, leaving 14 bases between the germline ends. The CDR3 here is CASSDQDRSPEAFF. In DNA, the CDR3 is TGTGCCAGCAGTGATCAGGATAGGAGCCCTGAAGCTTTCTTT.

This clone was recorded many times. The V gene is TRBV19, the J gene TRBJ2-5, with D tentatively TRBD1 (5 bases). With 4 bases removed from V and 4 bases from J, the gap between germline ends came to 7 bases. Germline assignment: CDR1 LNHDA and CDR2 SQIVND (reference sequence). The CDR3 totals 12 residues. This CDR3 reads CASSRGGETQYF. The CDR3 DNA reads as TGTGCCAGTAGTAGGGGCGGAGAGACCCAGTACTTC. Combining the CDR3 with reference TRBV19 and TRBJ2-5 gives the whole variable domain DGGITQSPKYLFRKEGQNVTLSCEQNLNHDAMYWYRQDPGQGLRLIYYSQIVNDFQKGDIAEGYSVSREKKESFPLTVTSAQKNPTAFYLCASSRGGETQYFGPGTRLLVL.

This clone was detected ten times or more. This rearrangement joins TRBV27 to TRBJ2-1; 8 positions agree with TRBD2. After removal of 8 bases from V and 3 bases from J, the junction contained 6 bases not matched to a gene. The CDR3 runs 14 residues. Germline lookup yields CDR1 MNHEY and CDR2 SMNVEV (reference sequence). CDR3 in DNA: TGTGCCAGCGGCCGGGGGGGTTACTACAATGAGCAGTTCTTC. Amino acid sequence: CASGRGGYYNEQFF.

The J gene is TRBJ2-5, the V gene TRBV5-6; 10 bases are a match to TRBD2. V lost 1 base, J lost 1 base, and 4 bases stayed unmatched. The CDR3 has 16 residues. The germline CDR1 and CDR2 sequences are SGHDT and YYEEEE. In DNA, the CDR3 is TGTGCCAGCAGCTTGTTTGCTAGCGGGGGCCAAGAGACCCAGTACTTC. Its translation: CASSLFASGGQETQYF.

This clone was recorded at least ten times. This CDR3 is CASSLVARGRVTEAFF. The CDR3 DNA sequence: TGTGCCAGCAGCTTGGTCGCCAGGGGCCGGGTGACTGAAGCTTTCTTT. The chain carries TRBV5-6 and TRBJ1-1, with D possibly TRBD1 on 6 matching bases. CDR1 SGHDT and CDR2 YYEEEE come from the germline V gene. Trimming cost V 0 bases and J 5 bases, with 17 bases left between them. There are 16 residues in the CDR3.

Of note for this clone: This clone may be a read error of a much larger clone one base away. The chain carries TRBV25-1 and TRBJ2-7, with TRBD1 matching 8 bases. Trimming took 6 bases from V and 1 from J; bases not matched to a gene: 8. Germline lookup yields CDR1 MGHDK and CDR2 SYGVNS. The CDR3 consists of 15 residues. CDR3 region: CASRGSNRGSYEQYF. The CDR3 DNA reads TGTGCCAGCAGGGGAAGTAACAGGGGGTCCTACGAGCAGTACTTC.

The chain's CDR3 is CASSLDQGQPQHF. The CDR3 region has the DNA TGTGCCAGCAGCTTAGATCAGGGTCAGCCCCAGCATTTT. The rearrangement links TRBV11-2 to TRBJ1-5; D is perhaps TRBD1 (5 bases). The germline V gene encodes CDR1 SGHAT and CDR2 FQNNGV. V dropped 0 bases and J dropped 6 bases, with 6 bases sitting between them. The CDR3 spans 13 residues.

The table lists this clone with many counts. This chain connects TRBV4-2 to TRBJ1-1; the match to TRBD1 covers 10 bases. Germline-derived CDR1 and CDR2 are LGHNA and YNFKEQ. The CDR3 is made up of 14 amino acids. The V segment lost 4 bases and the J segment 3 bases; nucleotides outside the gene matches: 2. The CDR3 nucleotides are TGTGCCAGCAGCCGAGGGACAGGGGACACTGAAGCTTTCTTT. Translating it yields CASSRGTGDTEAFF.

This clone was seen ten or more times. V and J are TRBV2 and TRBJ1-2, with TRBD1 matching over 7 bases. After removal of 10 bases from V and 1 base from J, the junction contained 6 bases not matched to a gene. This CDR3 has 13 residues. Germline lookup yields CDR1 SNHLY and CDR2 FYNNEI. CDR3 bases: TGTGCCACCCAGGGGGACCTTAACTATGGCTACACCTTC. As protein: CATQGDLNYGYTF.

This clone was seen many times. The chain links TRBV6-2 or TRBV6-3 to TRBJ2-3; D gene ambiguous. Germline values: CDR1 MNHEY, CDR2 SVGEGT. The CDR3 has 13 residues. The ends were cut back, 7 bases at V and 3 bases at J, with 11 bases in the middle. The CDR3 DNA is TGTGCCAGCACTCTAATGACAACAGATACGCAGTATTTT. This gives the protein CASTLMTTDTQYF.

This clone was counted at least ten times. V is TRBV28 and J is TRBJ1-1; 10 bases fit TRBD1. From germline, CDR1 is MDHEN and CDR2 SYDVKM. The CDR3 is 20 residues long. Unmatched junction bases numbered 18, after V lost 2 bases and J lost 3 bases. CDR3 protein: CASSLGRTGGRRKDYTEAFF. In nucleotides, the CDR3 is TGTGCCAGCAGTTTAGGTCGGACAGGGGGTCGGAGAAAGGATTACACTGAAGCTTTCTTT.

This clone was observed many times. V is TRBV18 and J is TRBJ2-6; D is possibly TRBD2 (6 bases). The germline gives CDR1 KGHSH, CDR2 LQKENI. The length of the CDR3 is 20 residues. V was cut by 4 bases and J by 2 bases, with 24 bases left in between. The CDR3 DNA sequence: TGTGCCAGCTCACGCTACGAAATAGGAGGAGGGCTGACTGGGGCCAACGTCCTGACTTTC. Amino acid sequence: CASSRYEIGGGLTGANVLTF. Combining the CDR3 with reference TRBV18 and TRBJ2-6 gives the whole variable domain NAGVMQNPRHLVRRRGQEARLRCSPMKGHSHVYWYRQLPEEGLKFMVYLQKENIIDESGMPKERFSAEFPKEGPSILRIQQVVRGDSAAYFCASSRYEIGGGLTGANVLTFGAGSRLTVL.

This clone was detected ten times or more. The rearrangement joins TRBV5-4 to TRBJ1-5, with 7 positions matching TRBD1. V lost 2 bases, J lost 5 bases, and 1 base stayed unmatched. Germline V gene sequence: CDR1 SGHNT, CDR2 YYREEE (reference sequence). The CDR3 length is 13 residues. DNA for the CDR3: TGTGCCAGCAGCTTACAGGGGCATCAGCCCCAGCATTTT. Its translation: CASSLQGHQPQHF.

This clone was observed a few times. The J gene is TRBJ2-7, the V gene TRBV7-3; the D is unclear. Looked up from germline, CDR1 is SGHTA and CDR2 is FQGTGA. The V end lost 1 base, the J end lost 0 bases, and 4 bases lay between the germline ends. There are 13 residues in the CDR3. CDR3 nucleotides: TGTGCCAGCAGCTTAAGTTACTCCTACGAGCAGTACTTC. It translates to CASSLSYSYEQYF.

The table lists this clone with many counts. The chain couples TRBV12-3 or TRBV12-4 to TRBJ1-1; D remains ambiguous. The germline V and J ends were trimmed by 3 bases and 5 bases, with 10 bases remaining between them. This CDR3 spans 13 amino acids. CDR3 residues: CASSLNRLTEAFF. CDR3 DNA: TGTGCCAGCAGTTTGAATCGGTTAACTGAAGCTTTCTTT.

This clone showed up many times. This sequence joins TRBV6-6 and TRBJ2-7; D might be TRBD2 (5 bases). This CDR3 is built from 15 residues. With 4 bases removed from V and 6 bases from J, the gap between germline ends came to 19 bases. Germline values: CDR1 MNHNY, CDR2 SVGAGI (reference sequence). The CDR3 loop reads CASSSPDHRGSEQYF. For the CDR3, the DNA is TGTGCCAGCAGTTCCCCAGACCACCGGGGATCCGAGCAGTACTTC.

This clone has at least ten counts. This rearrangement joins TRBV25-1 to TRBJ1-3; perhaps TRBD1 as D (5 bases). From germline, CDR1 is MGHDK and CDR2 SYGVNS. This CDR3 has 16 residues. Trimming removed 3 bases at V and 1 base at J, with 13 bases between. CDR3 DNA sequence: TGTGCCAGCAGTGACCCCCAGGGAGGTTCTGGAAACACCATATATTTT. This translates into CASSDPQGGSGNTIYF.

This clone has ten or more counts. In DNA form, the CDR3 reads TGTGCCAGCAGCCGAGACAGGCGGAATTCACCCCTCCACTTT. It is translated as CASSRDRRNSPLHF. The V call is TRBV5-6, the J call TRBJ1-6, with D perhaps TRBD1 (6 bases). Germline values: CDR1 SGHDT, CDR2 YYEEEE. With 4 bases removed from V and 7 bases from J, the gap between germline ends came to 12 bases. This CDR3 has 14 amino acids.

This clone came up many times. J is TRBJ1-3 and V is TRBV4-1; TRBD1 is a possible D gene (5 bases). CDR3 size: 14 residues. Germline V gene sequence: CDR1 MGHRA, CDR2 YSYEKL. The ends were cut back, 1 base at V and 4 bases at J, with 8 bases in the middle. CDR3 region: CASSQVGGGNTIYF. As DNA, the CDR3 is TGCGCCAGCAGCCAAGTGGGGGGAGGAAACACCATATATTTT.

The table lists this clone with many counts. V is TRBV27 and J is TRBJ2-1; D remains unclear. Germline V CDR1 and CDR2: MNHEY, SMNVEV (reference sequence). This CDR3 spans 14 amino acids. V was clipped by 3 bases and J by 4 bases, with 10 bases between them. CDR3 coding DNA: TGTGCCAGCAGTTTTACGGTCCCATACAATGAGCAGTTCTTC. The encoded protein is CASSFTVPYNEQFF.

This clone was detected ten times or more. This chain uses TRBV6-2 or TRBV6-3 with TRBJ1-6; D ambiguous. Trimming pared 0 bases from V and 7 bases from J, leaving 4 bases between. Germline values: CDR1 MNHEY, CDR2 SVGEGT. This CDR3 contains 13 residues. The CDR3 here is CASSYSSNSPLHF. The CDR3 DNA reads as TGTGCCAGCAGTTACTCCTCCAATTCACCCCTCCACTTT.

This clone was recorded many times. The V gene is TRBV4-2, the J gene TRBJ1-1; D not resolved. The V gene's germline CDR1 is LGHNA and CDR2 YNFKEQ. Trimming removed 0 bases at V and 6 bases at J, with 11 bases between. CDR3 length: 14 residues. The DNA for the CDR3 is TGTGCCAGCAGCCAAGAAGCTCGGGGATCTGAAGCTTTCTTT. As protein: CASSQEARGSEAFF.

By sample fraction, this clone is medium-sized. The chain recombines TRBV6-4 with TRBJ2-3; 9 positions match TRBD2. This CDR3 region has 16 residues. Germline values: CDR1 MRHNA, CDR2 SNTAGT. The trim removed 0 bases at V and 4 bases at J, leaving 5 bases unmatched. The CDR3: CASSDSAGGTPDTQYF. The CDR3, as DNA: TGTGCCAGCAGTGACTCGGCGGGGGGGACCCCAGATACGCAGTATTTT.